The clone carrying this TCR beta chain was detected only once. Its target is not known. V dropped 3 bases and J dropped 6 bases, with 12 bases sitting between them. The CDR3 covers 13 residues. Assay used: immunoSEQ multiplex PCR; TCRdb lists only in-frame clones, some missing. The table includes tens of thousands of clones, approximately 90% detected once. The record originates from a study of T cell responses to AZD1222 COVID-19 vaccine. The study, taken as a whole, reports: Regions 160-218 and 743-854 held dominance among vaccine-associated CD4 TCRs, which spanned spike. Spike-specific TCR depth and breadth grew after two AZD1222 doses. A reported finding is that nearly half of spike-specific TCRs target unmutated variant regions. Researchers took repertoire samples only after the peak T cell response had come.

Sample: peripheral blood, taken on day 0 of MenACWY control vaccination. This rearrangement joins TRBV12-3 or TRBV12-4 to TRBJ2-7; D not certain. The clonotype was recovered from an adult in good health. This CDR3 is CASSFGQAPEQYF. In DNA, the CDR3 is TGTGCCAGCAGTTTTGGCCAGGCTCCCGAGCAGTACTTC.